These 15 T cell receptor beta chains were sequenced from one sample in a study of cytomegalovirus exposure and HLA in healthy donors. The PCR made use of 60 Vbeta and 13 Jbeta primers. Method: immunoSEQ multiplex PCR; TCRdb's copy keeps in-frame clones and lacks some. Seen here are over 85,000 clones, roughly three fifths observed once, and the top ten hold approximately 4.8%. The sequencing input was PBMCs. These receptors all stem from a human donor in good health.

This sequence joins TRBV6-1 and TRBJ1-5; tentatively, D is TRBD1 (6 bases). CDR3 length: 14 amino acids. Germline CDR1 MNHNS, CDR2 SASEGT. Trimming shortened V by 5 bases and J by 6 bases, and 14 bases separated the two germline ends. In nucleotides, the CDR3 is TGTGCCAGCAGTCGGACAGCGATGGGTCAGCCCCAGCATTTT. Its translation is CASSRTAMGQPQHF.

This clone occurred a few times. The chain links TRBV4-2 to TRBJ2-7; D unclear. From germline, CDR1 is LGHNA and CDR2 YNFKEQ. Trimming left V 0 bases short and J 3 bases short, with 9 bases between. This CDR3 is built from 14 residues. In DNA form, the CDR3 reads TGTGCCAGCAGCCAAGATCTCTTCGGCTACGAGCAGTACTTC. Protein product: CASSQDLFGYEQYF.

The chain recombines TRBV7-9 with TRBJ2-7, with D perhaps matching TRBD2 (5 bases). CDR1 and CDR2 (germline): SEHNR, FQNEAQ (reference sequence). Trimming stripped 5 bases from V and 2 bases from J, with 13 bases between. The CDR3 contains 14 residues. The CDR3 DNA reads TGTGCCAGCAGCCAAGGACTCAGAACCTACGAGCAGTACTTC. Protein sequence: CASSQGLRTYEQYF.

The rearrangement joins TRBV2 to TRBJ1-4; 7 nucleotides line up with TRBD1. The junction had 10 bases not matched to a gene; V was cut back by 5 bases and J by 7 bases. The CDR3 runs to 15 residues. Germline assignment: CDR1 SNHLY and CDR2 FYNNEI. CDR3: CASSFNRGSGEKLFF. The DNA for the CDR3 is TGTGCCAGCAGTTTTAACAGGGGATCTGGTGAAAAACTGTTTTTT.

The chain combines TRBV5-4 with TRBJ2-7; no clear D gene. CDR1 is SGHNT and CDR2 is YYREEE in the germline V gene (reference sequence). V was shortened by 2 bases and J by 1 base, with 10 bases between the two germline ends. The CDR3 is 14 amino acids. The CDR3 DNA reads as TGTGCCAGCAGCTTCGGTGGGCCTTCCTACGAGCAGTACTTC. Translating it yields CASSFGGPSYEQYF.

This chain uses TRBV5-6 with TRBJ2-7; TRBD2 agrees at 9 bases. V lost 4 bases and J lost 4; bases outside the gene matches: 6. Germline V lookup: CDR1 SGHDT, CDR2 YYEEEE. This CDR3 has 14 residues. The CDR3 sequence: CASSLSGSKYEQYF. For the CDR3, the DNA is TGTGCCAGCAGCCTTAGCGGGAGTAAATACGAGCAGTACTTC.

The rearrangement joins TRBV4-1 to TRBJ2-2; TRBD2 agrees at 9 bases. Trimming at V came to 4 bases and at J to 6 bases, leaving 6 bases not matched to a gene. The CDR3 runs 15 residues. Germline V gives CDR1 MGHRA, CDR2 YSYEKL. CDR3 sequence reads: CASSPSGIGPGELFF. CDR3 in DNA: TGCGCCAGCAGCCCTAGCGGGATTGGGCCCGGGGAGCTGTTTTTT.

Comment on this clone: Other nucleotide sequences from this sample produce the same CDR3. The CDR3 nucleotides are TGTGCCAGTACGTCCAGGGACACTGAAGCTTTCTTT. It translates to CASTSRDTEAFF. The chain carries TRBV19 and TRBJ1-1, with TRBD1 as a possible D gene (5 bases). This CDR3 comprises 12 residues. V lost 7 bases, J lost 3 bases, and 9 bases lay in between. CDR1 and CDR2 (germline): LNHDA, SQIVND (reference sequence).

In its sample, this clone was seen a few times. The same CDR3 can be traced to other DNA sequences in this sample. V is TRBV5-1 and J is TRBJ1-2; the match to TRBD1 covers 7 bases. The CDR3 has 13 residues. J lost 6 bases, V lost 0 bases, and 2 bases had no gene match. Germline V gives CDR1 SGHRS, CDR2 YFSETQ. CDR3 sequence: CASSLAGGDGYTF. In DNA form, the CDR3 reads TGCGCCAGCAGCTTGGCAGGGGGAGATGGCTACACCTTC.

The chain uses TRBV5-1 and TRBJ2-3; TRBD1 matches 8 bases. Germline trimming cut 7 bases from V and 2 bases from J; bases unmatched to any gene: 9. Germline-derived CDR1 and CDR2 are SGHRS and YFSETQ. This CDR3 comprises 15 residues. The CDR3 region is CASGSRGLDTDTQYF. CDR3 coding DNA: TGCGCCAGCGGGAGCAGGGGGCTCGACACAGATACGCAGTATTTT.

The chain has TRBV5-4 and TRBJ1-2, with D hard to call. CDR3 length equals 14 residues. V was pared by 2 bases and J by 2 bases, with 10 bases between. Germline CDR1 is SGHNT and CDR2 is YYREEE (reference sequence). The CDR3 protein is CASSLEVLNYGYTF. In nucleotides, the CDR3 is TGTGCCAGCAGCTTAGAGGTGTTGAACTATGGCTACACCTTC.

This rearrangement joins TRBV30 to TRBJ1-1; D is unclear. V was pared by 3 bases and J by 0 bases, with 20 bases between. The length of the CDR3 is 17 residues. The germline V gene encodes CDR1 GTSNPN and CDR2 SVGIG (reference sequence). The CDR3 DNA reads TGTGCCTGGAGGAGGTCACCTAGTTTAACCCTGAACACTGAAGCTTTCTTT. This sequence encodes CAWRRSPSLTLNTEAFF.

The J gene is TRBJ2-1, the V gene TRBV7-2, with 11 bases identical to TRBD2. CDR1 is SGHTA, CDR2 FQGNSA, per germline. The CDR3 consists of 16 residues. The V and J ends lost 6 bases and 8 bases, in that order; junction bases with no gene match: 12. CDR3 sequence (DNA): TGTGCCAGCAGACCGACACTAGCGGGAGAAGTCGATGAGCAGTTCTTC. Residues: CASRPTLAGEVDEQFF.

In DNA, the CDR3 is TGTGCCAGCAGTGAAGCGGGAGGGCCCAATGAGCAGTTCTTC. The encoded protein is CASSEAGGPNEQFF. The rearrangement uses TRBV6-4 and TRBJ2-1; 10 positions match TRBD2. After removal of 3 bases from V and 6 bases from J, the junction contained 2 bases not matched to a gene. CDR3 size: 14 residues. CDR1 MRHNA and CDR2 SNTAGT come from the germline V gene.

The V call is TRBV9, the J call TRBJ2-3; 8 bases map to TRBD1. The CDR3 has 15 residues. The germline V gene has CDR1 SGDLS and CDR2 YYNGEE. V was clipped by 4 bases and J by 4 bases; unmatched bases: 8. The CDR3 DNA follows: TGTGCCAGCAGCATCGGACAGGGTGAGGCAGATACGCAGTATTTT. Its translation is CASSIGQGEADTQYF.